These 8 T cell receptor beta chains share one sample of origin, sequenced in a study of blood T cell repertoires in COVID-19. Method: immunoSEQ multiplex PCR; TCRdb's copy keeps in-frame clones and lacks some. This sample has more than 90,000 clones, with 82% found just once. The sample was peripheral blood. The receptors shown here come from a man in his sixties or seventies with acute or convalescent COVID-19.

V gene TRBV5-1 combines with J gene TRBJ2-1; 8 bases map to TRBD2. Germline V gene lookup returns CDR1 SGHRS and CDR2 YFSETQ. V shed 4 bases and J 8 bases; nucleotides not matched to a gene: 8. This CDR3 is 14 amino acids long. CDR3 sequence reads: CASSIERERYEQFF. In nucleotides, the CDR3 is TGCGCCAGCAGCATAGAGCGGGAGCGGTATGAGCAGTTCTTC.

The V and J genes are TRBV9 and TRBJ2-7, with a tentative D call TRBD1 (5 bases). Germline values: CDR1 SGDLS, CDR2 YYNGEE. This CDR3 is built from 14 residues. V was pared by 1 base and J by 2 bases, with 10 bases between. The CDR3 protein is CASSVTDIAYEQYF. The CDR3 DNA reads TGTGCCAGCAGCGTAACGGACATCGCCTACGAGCAGTACTTC. The full variable domain, completed using reference TRBV9 and TRBJ2-7, is DSGVTQTPKHLITATGQRVTLRCSPRSGDLSVYWYQQSLDQGLQFLIQYYNGEERAKGNILERFSAQQFPDLHSELNLSSLELGDSALYFCASSVTDIAYEQYFGPGTRLTVT.

In this sample, this clone turned up a few times. The chain links TRBV18 to TRBJ1-2, with TRBD1 identical over 9 bases. The trim removed 5 bases at V and 3 bases at J, leaving 4 bases unmatched. This CDR3 has 14 residues. The germline V gene encodes CDR1 KGHSH and CDR2 LQKENI. The CDR3: CASSADRGDYGYTF. As DNA, the CDR3 is TGTGCCAGCTCAGCGGACAGGGGCGACTATGGCTACACCTTC. Complete variable domain (other parts from reference TRBV18 and TRBJ1-2): NAGVMQNPRHLVRRRGQEARLRCSPMKGHSHVYWYRQLPEEGLKFMVYLQKENIIDESGMPKERFSAEFPKEGPSILRIQQVVRGDSAAYFCASSADRGDYGYTFGSGTRLTVV.

This clone was seen once. This chain uses TRBV7-9 with TRBJ2-7; D might be TRBD1 (5 bases). Per the germline V gene, CDR1 is SEHNR and CDR2 is FQNEAQ (reference sequence). V was pared by 2 bases and J by 2 bases, with 19 bases between. The CDR3 consists of 17 residues. The CDR3 is CASSLRPLRDRTYEQYF. The CDR3 DNA is TGTGCCAGCAGCTTACGCCCACTTCGAGACAGAACCTACGAGCAGTACTTC.

The chain combines TRBV3-1 (or the pseudogene TRBV3-2) with TRBJ2-3; 7 bases align to TRBD1. From germline, CDR1 is LGHDT and CDR2 YNNKEL (reference sequence). The CDR3 length is 15 residues. The V segment lost 4 bases and the J segment 2 bases; nucleotides outside the gene matches: 6. This chain's CDR3 is CASSLWTGFTDTQYF. Here the CDR3 DNA reads TGTGCCAGCAGCCTATGGACAGGTTTCACAGATACGCAGTATTTT.

The V call is TRBV15, the J call TRBJ1-1, with D perhaps matching TRBD1 (5 bases). The CDR3 has 12 amino acids. V was shortened by 4 bases and J by 11 bases, with 14 bases between the two germline ends. CDR1 and CDR2 (germline): LNHNV, YYDKDF (reference sequence). The CDR3 here is CATSISGSDAFF. DNA of the CDR3: TGTGCCACCAGCATATCAGGGTCGGATGCTTTCTTT.

The genes are TRBV28 and TRBJ1-5; D ambiguous. The CDR3 extends over 15 amino acids. Germline V gene data show CDR1 as MDHEN and CDR2 as SYDVKM. V lost 9 bases, J lost 0 bases, and 15 bases lay in between. As DNA, the CDR3 is TGTGCCAGTCTGGCAGGAGGAGGTAGCAATCAGCCCCAGCATTTT. Residues: CASLAGGGSNQPQHF.

The chain employs TRBV9 and TRBJ2-5; a possible D gene is TRBD1 (5 bases). Trimming shortened V by 0 bases and J by 5 bases, and 14 bases separated the two germline ends. CDR1 and CDR2 (germline): SGDLS, YYNGEE. CDR3 length equals 15 residues. CDR3 protein: CASSVVTDGWETQYF. CDR3 bases: TGTGCCAGCAGCGTAGTGACAGATGGTTGGGAGACCCAGTACTTC.